A selection of T cell receptor beta chains follows, all from one sample in a study of blood T cell repertoires in COVID-19. Sequencing used immunoSEQ multiplex PCR; TCRdb keeps in-frame clones, though not all of them. The sample consists of approximately 200,000 clones, roughly 82% of them appearing once. Sample: peripheral blood. The source of these receptors is a woman aged 25 to 39 with acute or convalescent COVID-19. Each CDR3 is given with its conserved first and last residue. D genes are given only for firm matches. A row's size may be missing; if present it is once, few, many or a size class.

cdr3_length j_call v_call clone_size d_call cdr3_nt cdr3_aa
13 TRBJ1-6 TRBV3-1/TRBV3-2 - - TGTGCCAGCAGCCCGAGGACAGACAAAGCCCTCCACTTT CASSPRTDKALHF
13 TRBJ2-1 TRBV28 - TRBD2 TGTGCCAGCGAAACGGGAGGCCCCCAAAAGCAGTTCTTC CASETGGPQKQFF
16 TRBJ2-7 TRBV19 - TRBD2 TGTGCCAGTAGTATAGGGACTAGCGGGAGAATCGACGAGCAGTACTTC CASSIGTSGRIDEQYF
14 TRBJ2-2 TRBV7-2 - - TGTGCCAGCAGCTTACTAATACTCACCGGGGAGCTGTTTTTT CASSLLILTGELFF
15 TRBJ2-7 TRBV19 - TRBD2 TGTGCCAGTAGTGGGACGGGACTAGGGAGGCGCGAGCAGTACTTC CASSGTGLGRREQYF
13 TRBJ1-1 TRBV6-5 - - TGTGCCAGCACCGACGGGAGAAACACTGAAGCTTTCTTT CASTDGRNTEAFF
18 TRBJ2-3 TRBV28 - TRBD2 TGTGCCAGCTTACCTCTAGCGGGAGGCCACTTCCGCACAGATACGCAGTATTTT CASLPLAGGHFRTDTQYF
20 TRBJ2-1 TRBV9 - - TGTGCCAGCAGCACGTCCGCCTCAGGGTTCGGTCGGCCCTCCTACAATGAGCAGTTCTTC CASSTSASGFGRPSYNEQFF
15 TRBJ1-1 TRBV6-5 many TRBD1 TGTGCCAGCAGTCCCCCCCGGACAGGGGGCACTGAAGCTTTCTTT CASSPPRTGGTEAFF
14 TRBJ2-5 TRBV5-4 - - TGTGCCAGCAGCTTGGGTTCTAGCCAAGAGACCCAGTACTTC CASSLGSSQETQYF
14 TRBJ2-5 TRBV2 - - TGTGCCAGCAGTGAGAGTTTGGGCTATAAGACCCAGTACTTC CASSESLGYKTQYF
14 TRBJ1-4 TRBV10-1 - - TGCGCCAGCAGTGAGTCGGGGGCACGGGAAAAACTGTTTTTT CASSESGAREKLFF
14 TRBJ1-5 TRBV5-6 - - TGTGCCAGCAGCTTGGCCAGGGACAATCAGCCCCAGCATTTT CASSLARDNQPQHF
16 TRBJ2-1 TRBV7-9 once - TGTGCCAGCACTGTTAGGAAGTCGGGGTCCTACAATGAGCAGTTCTTC CASTVRKSGSYNEQFF
14 TRBJ1-1 TRBV7-9 - - TGTGCCAGCAGCTTTTCGGACAAGAACACTGAAGCTTTCTTT CASSFSDKNTEAFF
15 TRBJ1-2 TRBV5-1 - - TGCGCCAGCAGCTTGGATGGTGGGAGGGCGGATGGCTACACCTTC CASSLDGGRADGYTF
12 TRBJ2-1 TRBV4-3 - - TGCGCCAGCAAGGGTCGGGGTAATGAGCAGTTCTTC CASKGRGNEQFF
16 TRBJ2-7 TRBV7-2 - - TGTGCCAGCAGCTTAGTGGGGGGTCGGTCCCTCTACGAGCAGTACTTC CASSLVGGRSLYEQYF
16 TRBJ2-5 TRBV7-2 - TRBD2 TGTGCCAGCAGCTTGCAGGGACTAGCGGGAGAAGAGACCCAGTACTTC CASSLQGLAGEETQYF
13 TRBJ2-7 TRBV9 - - TGTGCCAGCAGCGTAGGGGGCAATTACGAGCAGTACTTC CASSVGGNYEQYF
15 TRBJ2-7 TRBV30 - - TGTGCCTGGAGTGTACCCCTAGCGCATTCCTACGAGCAGTACTTC CAWSVPLAHSYEQYF
15 TRBJ1-3 TRBV18 - - TGTGCCAGCTCACCTAAGCAGGGGAACGGAAACACCATATATTTT CASSPKQGNGNTIYF
15 TRBJ1-2 TRBV7-2 - TRBD1 TGTGCCAGCAGCTTAATTTTCGGGACAGCGGCGCGCTACACCTTC CASSLIFGTAARYTF
14 TRBJ1-2 TRBV25-1 - TRBD1 TGTGCCAGCAGTGACCCGGGACAGGGCACTGGCTACACCTTC CASSDPGQGTGYTF
18 TRBJ2-3 TRBV4-3 - TRBD2 TGCGCCAGCAGCCAAGATCTTCAGGCGGGAGTGGGCGCAGATACGCAGTATTTT CASSQDLQAGVGADTQYF
14 TRBJ2-1 TRBV7-2 once TRBD1 TGTGCCAGCAGACAGGGGGAAAGATACAATGAGCAGTTCTTC CASRQGERYNEQFF
16 TRBJ1-5 TRBV19 - - TGTGCCAGTAGTAAGGGTCCCGGGAAGAGCAATCAGCCCCAGCATTTT CASSKGPGKSNQPQHF
12 TRBJ2-7 TRBV10-3 - TRBD1 TGTGCCTCCAGCGGACAGGGGGACGAGCAGTACTTC CASSGQGDEQYF
15 TRBJ1-5 TRBV19 - - TGTGCCAGTAGTATCAGGATCGATAGCAATCAGCCCCAGCATTTT CASSIRIDSNQPQHF
21 TRBJ2-5 TRBV7-7 - TRBD2 TGTGCCAGCAGCTTAGGGAGCCCATCGGTAGGGAGCGGGGGGTCCCAAGAGACCCAGTACTTC CASSLGSPSVGSGGSQETQYF
16 TRBJ1-1 TRBV7-8 - TRBD1 TGTGCCAGCAGCCCGCGACAGGGGGTCGTTTCTAGGGAAGCTTTCTTT CASSPRQGVVSREAFF
12 TRBJ1-2 TRBV12-3/TRBV12-4 - - TGTGCCAGCAGGTACGGAGGGGATGGCTACACCTTC CASRYGGDGYTF
15 TRBJ2-3 TRBV28 - TRBD2 TGTGCCAGCAGCCGACCGGGACTAGCGGGAGATACGCAGTATTTT CASSRPGLAGDTQYF
14 TRBJ1-4 TRBV28 - - TGTGCCAGCAGTTTAGGGGCAGGGGTTGAAAAACTGTTTTTT CASSLGAGVEKLFF
19 TRBJ1-6 TRBV7-2 - TRBD1 TGTGCCAGCAGCTTTGGAGGACAGGGGTCAAGCTCCTATAATTCACCCCTCCACTTT CASSFGGQGSSSYNSPLHF
15 TRBJ2-2 TRBV27 - TRBD1 TGTGCCAGCAGTAGGACAGGGGTTAACACCGGGGAGCTGTTTTTT CASSRTGVNTGELFF
13 TRBJ2-2 TRBV6-4 - TRBD2 TGTGCCAGCAGTGACCGGGAGGCCGGGGAGCTGTTTTTT CASSDREAGELFF
14 TRBJ1-1 TRBV5-1 - - TGCGCCAGCAGCGAGGAGACAGTGAACACTGAAGCTTTCTTT CASSEETVNTEAFF
16 TRBJ2-1 TRBV19 - TRBD2 TGTGCCAGCCACACCGGGACTAGCGGGGCCCTCAATGAGCAGTTCTTC CASHTGTSGALNEQFF
14 TRBJ2-5 TRBV28 - TRBD1 TGTGCCAGCAGTTTTAGGACAGGAGGACAGACCCAGTACTTC CASSFRTGGQTQYF
18 TRBJ2-5 TRBV4-2 - TRBD2 TGTGCCAGCAGCCAAGGGCGGAGCGGGAGGCTGGCCCAAGAGACCCAGTACTTC CASSQGRSGRLAQETQYF
12 TRBJ1-2 TRBV30 - TRBD1 TGTGCCTGGACTCGGAGGAGGGGGCGTTACACCTTC CAWTRRRGRYTF
13 TRBJ2-2 TRBV5-1 - - TGCGCCAGCAGCTTACAGGGTACCGGGGAGCTGTTTTTT CASSLQGTGELFF
13 TRBJ2-5 TRBV7-2 - TRBD2 TGTGCCAGCAGCTTAAGGGAGGGAGAGACCCAGTACTTC CASSLREGETQYF
14 TRBJ1-1 TRBV27 many - TGTGCCAGCAGTTTATCTAGAGTGAACACTGAAGCTTTCTTT CASSLSRVNTEAFF
17 TRBJ2-7 TRBV19 - TRBD1 TGTGCCAGTAGTATAGATCTGGGGACAGGGGGCATCTACGAGCAGTACTTC CASSIDLGTGGIYEQYF
14 TRBJ1-3 TRBV28 - - TGTGCCAGCATCCGGGGAGGTACTGGAAACACCATATATTTT CASIRGGTGNTIYF
12 TRBJ2-7 TRBV6-5 few TRBD1 TGTGCCAGCAGTCCCGGACAGGGAAGGCAGTACTTC CASSPGQGRQYF
14 TRBJ1-2 TRBV11-1 - TRBD1 TGTGCCAGCAGCCGGGACAGGGTAACCTATGGCTACACCTTC CASSRDRVTYGYTF
14 TRBJ2-5 TRBV5-4 - - TGTGCCAGCAGCACCAGGGGCGGTGTAGAGACCCAGTACTTC CASSTRGGVETQYF
16 TRBJ2-2 TRBV19 - TRBD2 TGTGCCAGTAGGGGACTAGCGGGAGCAAAAAGCGGGGAGCTGTTTTTT CASRGLAGAKSGELFF
20 TRBJ2-1 TRBV3-1/TRBV3-2 - TRBD1 TGTGCCAGCAGCCAAGTCTCAGGGACAGGGGGCCGTCCCTCCTACAATGAGCAGTTCTTC CASSQVSGTGGRPSYNEQFF